This TCR beta chain stems from a study of blood T cell repertoires in COVID-19. The CDR3 runs to 15 residues. Germline values: CDR1 MNHEY, CDR2 SVGAGI. V lost 4 bases and J lost 7, with 17 bases in between. Using immunoSEQ multiplex PCR, the repertoire was profiled, and TCRdb retains in-frame clones only, with some absent. The repertoire holds about 140,000 clones, with about 84% as singletons. The sequencing input was PBMCs or T cells enriched from blood (not recorded which). This sequence was found in a woman younger than 30 who had been exposed to COVID-19. The genes are TRBV6-5 and TRBJ1-5; D is uncertain. CDR3 sequence (DNA): TGTGCCAGCAGTTCAAAGGGTGGGGAGTTGCAGCCCCAGCATTTT. It translates to CASSSKGGELQPQHF.